These 21 T cell receptor beta chains share one sample of origin, sequenced in a study of T-cell memory formation after mild COVID-19. TCRdb analysed the 5' RACE reads with MiXCR anew, one entry per CDR3 protein. The sample contains 250,000 to 300,000 distinct CDR3 sequences, around 16% of which appear only once. The sample taken for sequencing was PBMCs or a T cell subset sorted from them (not recorded which). The receptors derive from a man aged 18 to 29 who had mild COVID-19 (a few samples of this study predate the infection). Cell type and time point are not known.

This clonotype was seen a handful of times. The rearrangement joins TRBV11-2 to TRBJ2-2, with 8 bases matching TRBD1. The V segment lost 4 bases and the J segment 6 bases; nucleotides outside the gene matches: 4. Germline V gene data show CDR1 as SGHAT and CDR2 as FQNNGV. This CDR3 contains 14 residues. CDR3 amino acids: CASSSDRESGELFF. CDR3 in DNA: TGTGCCAGCAGCTCGGACAGGGAATCCGGGGAGCTGTTTTTT.

V is TRBV9 and J is TRBJ1-2; no definite D call. Germline lookup yields CDR1 SGDLS and CDR2 YYNGEE. This CDR3 has 12 residues. V was clipped by 0 bases and J by 4 bases, with 4 bases between them. The CDR3 region has the DNA TGTGCCAGCAGCGTAGTCGGCTATGGCTACACCTTC. Translation gives CASSVVGYGYTF.

The CDR3 loop reads CSATQGAGKTQYF. CDR3 bases: TGCAGCGCAACACAGGGGGCAGGAAAGACCCAGTACTTC. This sequence joins TRBV29-1 and TRBJ2-5; TRBD1 matches 9 bases. V lost 7 bases to trimming and J lost 6 bases; unmatched junction nucleotides: 9. This CDR3 contains 13 residues. The germline CDR1 and CDR2 sequences are SQVTM and ANQGSEA.

This clonotype was seen only a few times. V and J are TRBV7-2 and TRBJ1-6, with D uncertain. The CDR3 spans 13 residues. Trimming stripped 5 bases from V and 10 bases from J, with 12 bases between. Germline V gives CDR1 SGHTA, CDR2 FQGNSA. The CDR3 loop is CASSPGWGSPLHF. CDR3 bases: TGTGCCAGCAGCCCCGGTTGGGGATCACCCCTCCACTTT. Full variable domain (outside the CDR3, taken from reference TRBV7-2 and TRBJ1-6): GAGVSQSPSNKVTEKGKDVELRCDPISGHTALYWYRQSLGQGLEFLIYFQGNSAPDKSGLPSDRFSAERTGGSVSTLTIQRTQQEDSAVYLCASSPGWGSPLHFGNGTRLTVT.

The chain recombines TRBV4-2 with TRBJ2-5; 11 nucleotides line up with TRBD2. Germline CDR1 LGHNA, CDR2 YNFKEQ. V was pared by 3 bases and J by 1 base, with 4 bases of the junction left unmatched. The CDR3 extends over 16 amino acids. CDR3 protein: CASSQLAGGIQETQYF. The CDR3 coding sequence is TGTGCCAGCAGCCAGCTAGCGGGGGGCATCCAAGAGACCCAGTACTTC.

In its sample, this clonotype was seen many times. The V call is TRBV5-1, the J call TRBJ2-1; 7 bases fit TRBD1. The junction had 2 bases not matched to a gene; V was cut back by 1 base and J by 4 bases. The germline V gene has CDR1 SGHRS and CDR2 YFSETQ. This CDR3 has 14 amino acids. The CDR3 spells CASSLQDRYNEQFF. The CDR3 region has the DNA TGCGCCAGCAGCTTGCAGGACAGGTACAATGAGCAGTTCTTC.

The rearrangement links TRBV9 to TRBJ2-1, with 8 bases that match TRBD1. Germline values: CDR1 SGDLS, CDR2 YYNGEE. CDR3 length equals 14 residues. J was trimmed by 7 bases and V by 4 bases; bases with no gene match: 7. CDR3 loop: CASSIQGARNEQFF. The CDR3, as DNA: TGTGCCAGCAGCATTCAGGGGGCGCGGAATGAGCAGTTCTTC.

This clonotype has more than one count but fewer than ten. The CDR3 nucleotides are TGCGCCAGCAGCTTGGCAGCGGGGGGTACGAATGAGCAGTTCTTC. It encodes CASSLAAGGTNEQFF. The J gene is TRBJ2-1, the V gene TRBV5-1, with TRBD2 matching 9 bases. Trimming took 0 bases from V and 7 from J; bases not matched to a gene: 5. Germline CDR1 SGHRS, CDR2 YFSETQ. This CDR3 contains 15 residues.

The chain employs TRBV10-3 and TRBJ2-1; no clear D gene. This CDR3 has 14 residues. V lost 2 bases and J 7 bases, leaving 12 bases between the germline ends. Germline V gene lookup returns CDR1 ENHRY and CDR2 SYGVKD. The CDR3 DNA sequence: TGTGCCATCAGTGAGACACGGACGGCGAATGAGCAGTTCTTC. Translation: CAISETRTANEQFF.

This clonotype was seen many times. The chain uses TRBV18 and TRBJ2-7; D may be TRBD2 (6 bases). V lost 6 bases and J lost 4, with 16 bases in between. CDR1 and CDR2 (germline): KGHSH, LQKENI. The CDR3 is 14 amino acids. The DNA of the CDR3 is TGTGCCAGCTCTCCCGGGACCGCGGGATACGAGCAGTACTTC. It specifies CASSPGTAGYEQYF.

DNA for the CDR3: TGTGCCAGCTCACCACGCGCCAGCCGGAACACTGAAGCTTTCTTT. It translates to CASSPRASRNTEAFF. This sequence joins TRBV18 and TRBJ1-1; D is unresolved. Germline CDR1 reads KGHSH; CDR2 reads LQKENI. The CDR3 extends over 15 amino acids. Trimming cost V 1 base and J 1 base, with 10 bases left between them.

This clonotype has only a few counts. The chain has TRBV4-3 and TRBJ2-7; 7 bases match TRBD1. This CDR3 comprises 18 residues. V shed 0 bases, J shed 0 bases, and the junction held 11 bases outside the gene matches. Germline values: CDR1 LGHNA, CDR2 YSLEER. The CDR3 DNA reads as TGCGCCAGCAGCCAAGATGGTCCCGGGACAGCCTTCTCCTACGAGCAGTACTTC. As protein: CASSQDGPGTAFSYEQYF.

The rearrangement joins TRBV9 to TRBJ1-2, with D perhaps TRBD1 (6 bases). The CDR3 is 16 residues long. Trimming took 0 bases from V and 2 from J, leaving 14 bases between them. CDR1 SGDLS and CDR2 YYNGEE come from the germline V gene. The DNA for the CDR3 is TGTGCCAGCAGCGTAGGTCGGGGGCAGGGGAACTATGGCTACACCTTC. Amino acid sequence: CASSVGRGQGNYGYTF.

J is TRBJ2-7 and V is TRBV28; tentative D call: TRBD1 (7 bases). CDR3 length equals 14 residues. In germline, CDR1 is MDHEN, CDR2 SYDVKM. V lost 4 bases, J lost 2 bases, and 12 bases lay in between. In nucleotides, the CDR3 is TGTGCCAGCAGTTCCGGCGGGACAGCCTACGAGCAGTACGTC. It translates to CASSSGGTAYEQYV.

In this sample, this clonotype turned up many times. The rearrangement uses TRBV7-2 and TRBJ1-5; possible D gene TRBD1, 5 bases. The CDR3 sequence is 15 residues long. V lost 4 bases to trimming and J lost 2 bases, with 12 bases between them. Per the germline V gene, CDR1 is SGHTA and CDR2 is FQGNSA. CDR3 DNA sequence: TGTGCCAGCAGCTGGGGGGAGGCGGGCAATCAGCCCCAGCATTTT. Translation gives CASSWGEAGNQPQHF.

The gene calls are TRBV18 and TRBJ2-7; weak D call: TRBD2 (7 bases). This CDR3 spans 14 amino acids. The V gene lost 6 bases and the J gene lost 4 bases, with 16 bases spanning the gap. Germline assignment: CDR1 KGHSH and CDR2 LQKENI. The CDR3 reads CASSVAGAGYEQYF. CDR3 nucleotides: TGTGCCAGCTCCGTGGCGGGGGCGGGGTACGAGCAGTACTTC.

V is TRBV25-1 and J is TRBJ1-4; TRBD1 aligns across 7 bases. CDR1 and CDR2 from the germline V gene are MGHDK and SYGVNS. This CDR3 has 15 residues. V shed 3 bases and J 7 bases; nucleotides not matched to a gene: 8. CDR3 sequence: CASSEPDPGGEKLFF. As DNA, the CDR3 is TGTGCCAGCAGTGAGCCCGACCCAGGGGGTGAAAAACTGTTTTTT.

This clonotype was seen a few times. This rearrangement joins TRBV11-2 to TRBJ2-1; D ambiguous. The germline CDR1 and CDR2 sequences are SGHAT and FQNNGV. The V gene lost 5 bases and the J gene lost 4 bases, with 6 bases spanning the gap. The CDR3 consists of 12 residues. The CDR3 nucleotides are TGTGCCAGCAGCCCGAAGTACAATGAGCAGTTCTTC. Its translation: CASSPKYNEQFF.

This sequence joins TRBV7-9 and TRBJ2-7; tentative D call: TRBD2 (5 bases). CDR3 length: 15 residues. Trimming removed 6 bases at V and 0 bases at J, with 15 bases between. Germline values: CDR1 SEHNR, CDR2 FQNEAQ (reference sequence). CDR3 protein: CASSVDSTSSYEQYF. CDR3 bases: TGTGCCAGCAGTGTGGACTCGACGAGCTCCTACGAGCAGTACTTC.

This clonotype occurred a few times. For the CDR3, the DNA is TGCAGTGCCAGACGGCCTAATGAAAAACTGTTTTTT. Translating gives CSARRPNEKLFF. V is TRBV20-1 and J is TRBJ1-4; no firm D call. In germline, CDR1 is DFQATT, CDR2 SNEGSKA (reference sequence). Trimming removed 6 bases from V and 3 bases from J, with 8 bases in between. The CDR3 runs 12 residues.

This clonotype was observed a handful of times. The CDR3 coding sequence is TGTGCCAGCAGTAGCGGGACGGTTAAAAACATTCAGTACTTC. Translation gives CASSSGTVKNIQYF. The chain joins TRBV28 to TRBJ2-4; 7 nucleotides agree with TRBD2. The V segment lost 5 bases and the J segment 4 bases; nucleotides outside the gene matches: 5. Germline V gene sequence: CDR1 MDHEN, CDR2 SYDVKM. The CDR3 runs to 14 residues.